Listed here are 20 T cell receptor beta chains from one sample, sequenced in a study of technical replicates of blood from several donors. Sequencing was performed with immunoSEQ multiplex PCR; in TCRdb, only in-frame clones are kept and a portion is missing. The profile shows approximately 87,000 clones, 85% to 95% of them singletons. The sequenced sample was T cells isolated from PBMCs. These receptors originate from a human donor in good health.

This chain links TRBV10-3 with TRBJ1-1; D is unresolved. Germline-derived CDR1 and CDR2 are ENHRY and SYGVKD. This CDR3 has 13 amino acids. V was cut by 3 bases and J by 5 bases, with 10 bases left in between. This chain's CDR3 is CAISENTLTEAFF. Here the CDR3 DNA reads TGTGCCATCAGTGAAAATACTCTTACTGAAGCTTTCTTT.

This chain links TRBV9 with TRBJ2-1; D is possibly TRBD2 (6 bases). The CDR3 has 16 residues. V lost 4 bases and J lost 8, with 22 bases in between. Germline CDR1 SGDLS, CDR2 YYNGEE. The CDR3 here is CASSTVGAGVEDEQFF. CDR3 nucleotides: TGTGCCAGCAGCACCGTCGGAGCGGGCGTTGAGGATGAGCAGTTCTTC.

The chain combines TRBV28 with TRBJ2-7, with D maybe TRBD1 (6 bases). The CDR3 runs to 14 residues. V was trimmed by 7 bases and J by 5 bases, leaving 18 bases between them. Per germline, CDR1 MDHEN and CDR2 SYDVKM. Here the CDR3 reads CASTLGQLFDEQYF. CDR3 nucleotides: TGTGCCAGCACCCTGGGACAACTGTTCGACGAGCAGTACTTC.

The chain carries TRBV5-1 and TRBJ1-1; the D gene is possibly TRBD1 (6 bases). Germline loops: CDR1 SGHRS, CDR2 YFSETQ. The ends were cut back, 1 base at V and 1 base at J, with 11 bases in the middle. There are 15 residues in the CDR3. CDR3 coding DNA: TGCGCCAGCAGCTTGACAGGGATCAAGAACACTGAAGCTTTCTTT. Translating it yields CASSLTGIKNTEAFF.

This clone has a single count. The rearrangement joins TRBV6-5 to TRBJ1-2; possible D gene TRBD1, 5 bases. Germline CDR1 reads MNHEY; CDR2 reads SVGAGI. The CDR3 is 13 amino acids. The V gene lost 6 bases and the J gene lost 5 bases, with 13 bases spanning the gap. CDR3 protein: CASRYDSSYGYTF. The CDR3 nucleotides read TGTGCCAGCAGATACGACAGTAGTTATGGCTACACCTTC.

This sequence joins TRBV6-1 and TRBJ2-2; possibly TRBD1 for D (5 bases). Per the germline V gene, CDR1 is MNHNS and CDR2 is SASEGT. Trimming shortened V by 4 bases and J by 1 base, and 10 bases separated the two germline ends. This CDR3 comprises 15 residues. The CDR3 reads CASSGKDRNTGELFF. Here the CDR3 DNA reads TGTGCCAGCAGTGGAAAAGACAGGAACACCGGGGAGCTGTTTTTT.

V and J are TRBV19 and TRBJ2-7; 9 nucleotides align to TRBD1. The germline V gene has CDR1 LNHDA and CDR2 SQIVND (reference sequence). V shed 4 bases and J 6 bases; nucleotides not matched to a gene: 4. This CDR3 comprises 13 residues. The CDR3 loop is CASSSGQGLEQYF. CDR3 sequence (DNA): TGTGCCAGTAGTAGCGGACAGGGGCTCGAGCAGTACTTC.

This chain joins TRBV7-8 and TRBJ2-1; TRBD2 matches 11 bases. The V gene end was trimmed by 4 bases and the J gene end by 1 base; junction bases not matched to a gene: 15. The CDR3 loop spans 20 amino acids. The germline CDR1 and CDR2 sequences are SGHVS and FQNEAQ. Here the CDR3 reads CASSSPFLAGGYVSYNEQFF. The CDR3 nucleotides are TGTGCCAGCAGCTCACCATTTCTAGCGGGAGGTTATGTATCCTACAATGAGCAGTTCTTC.

This clone came up once. The J gene is TRBJ1-3, the V gene TRBV29-1; D gene unclear. Germline CDR1 and CDR2: SQVTM and ANQGSEA. V was cut by 0 bases and J by 7 bases, with 10 bases left in between. The CDR3 totals 13 residues. The CDR3 reads CSVEEQSGNTIYF. CDR3 bases: TGCAGCGTTGAAGAGCAGTCCGGGAACACCATATATTTT. Based on the CDR3 plus reference TRBV29-1 and TRBJ1-3, the full variable domain is SAVISQKPSRDICQRGTSLTIQCQVDSQVTMMFWYRQQPGQSLTLIATANQGSEATYESGFVIDKFPISRPNLTFSTLTVSNMSPEDSSIYLCSVEEQSGNTIYFGEGSWLTVV.

The chain recombines TRBV6-5 with TRBJ2-7; 7 positions match TRBD1. The CDR3 is made up of 13 amino acids. J was trimmed by 2 bases and V by 5 bases; bases with no gene match: 3. CDR1 and CDR2 (germline): MNHEY, SVGAGI. The CDR3 DNA is TGTGCCAGCAGTGACGGGACAGCCTACGAGCAGTACTTC. This gives the protein CASSDGTAYEQYF.

The V call is TRBV6-5, the J call TRBJ2-1; TRBD1 aligns across 7 bases. CDR3 size: 15 residues. Germline lookup yields CDR1 MNHEY and CDR2 SVGAGI. Losses at the gene ends were 6 bases for V and 8 bases for J; bases not matched to a gene: 13. The CDR3, as DNA: TGTGCCAGCAGCCAATCCTGGAACAGGGGACATGAGCAGTTCTTC. Its translation: CASSQSWNRGHEQFF.

The V call is TRBV11-3, the J call TRBJ2-3; possible D gene TRBD2, 5 bases. Germline V CDR1 and CDR2: SGHNT, YENEEA. The CDR3 extends over 14 amino acids. The V and J ends lost 1 base and 0 bases respectively, with 5 bases between them. CDR3 coding DNA: TGTGCCAGCAGCTTAGGCGGGAGCACAGATACGCAGTATTTT. Its protein is CASSLGGSTDTQYF.

V and J are TRBV10-3 and TRBJ2-5; tentative D call: TRBD1 (5 bases). The CDR3 has 14 amino acids. CDR1 is ENHRY and CDR2 is SYGVKD in the germline V gene. Deletions cut 2 bases from V and 5 bases from J, with 12 bases between. CDR3 amino acids: CAISEAGLGETQYF. The CDR3 DNA reads as TGTGCCATCAGTGAGGCAGGGCTAGGGGAGACCCAGTACTTC.

The chain is built from TRBV6-1 and TRBJ2-1; the match to TRBD2 covers 16 bases. Germline loops: CDR1 MNHNS, CDR2 SASEGT. This CDR3 region has 17 residues. Trimming cost V 4 bases and J 9 bases; bases outside gene matches: 9. CDR3 DNA sequence: TGTGCCAGCAGTGCTGCCGGGACTAGCGGGAGGGCCGGTGAGCAGTTCTTC. This translates into CASSAAGTSGRAGEQFF.

The chain employs TRBV5-1 and TRBJ2-7; TRBD2 agrees at 7 bases. V lost 4 bases to trimming and J lost 6 bases; unmatched junction nucleotides: 13. Germline CDR1 reads SGHRS; CDR2 reads YFSETQ. The CDR3 has 15 residues. The CDR3 loop reads CASSPLGEASGEQYF. For the CDR3, the DNA is TGCGCCAGCAGCCCCCTCGGAGAGGCTAGCGGCGAGCAGTACTTC.

The rearrangement joins TRBV4-1 to TRBJ2-3, with no clear D. The germline gives CDR1 MGHRA, CDR2 YSYEKL. The CDR3 runs to 12 residues. V was cut by 3 bases and J by 5 bases, with 6 bases left in between. The CDR3 coding sequence is TGCGCCAGCAGCCAGTATAAAGATACGCAGTATTTT. It translates to CASSQYKDTQYF.

This chain connects TRBV11-3 to TRBJ1-3, with D perhaps matching TRBD1 (5 bases). CDR3 length equals 18 residues. CDR1 and CDR2 from the germline V gene are SGHNT and YENEEA. The V end was cut by 6 bases, the J end by 0 bases, with 21 bases between. The CDR3 region has the DNA TGTGCCAGCAGTCACGAAGCGGGGGGTGCTCCCTCTGGAAACACCATATATTTT. Its translation is CASSHEAGGAPSGNTIYF.

Points on this clone: An end of the junction does not agree with germline; a read error may underlie this. This sample also contains other DNA sequences that code for the same CDR3. V gene TRBV27 combines with J gene TRBJ1-4; tentative D call: TRBD1 (6 bases). Germline V gene lookup returns CDR1 MNHEY and CDR2 SMNVEV (reference sequence). The CDR3 loop spans 14 amino acids. CDR3 DNA: TGTGCCAGCAGTTTAATAGGGGGGGACGAAAAGCTGTTTTTT. Its translation is CASSLIGGDEKLFF.

The chain carries TRBV6-5 and TRBJ1-2; D gene unclear. V gave up 2 bases and J gave up 8 bases, with 15 bases separating them. Per germline, CDR1 MNHEY and CDR2 SVGAGI. The CDR3 runs to 14 residues. For the CDR3, the DNA is TGTGCCAGCAGTTACGGTGGGCGAGGAGGGGGCTACACCTTC. Translation: CASSYGGRGGGYTF.

The V gene is TRBV29-1, the J gene TRBJ2-7; 7 positions match TRBD2. The CDR3 contains 13 residues. V lost 7 bases to trimming and J lost 0 bases; unmatched junction nucleotides: 6. The germline V gene has CDR1 SQVTM and CDR2 ANQGSEA. CDR3 coding DNA: TGCAGCGCAGGAGCGGGGAGCTCCTACGAGCAGTACTTC. This codes for CSAGAGSSYEQYF.